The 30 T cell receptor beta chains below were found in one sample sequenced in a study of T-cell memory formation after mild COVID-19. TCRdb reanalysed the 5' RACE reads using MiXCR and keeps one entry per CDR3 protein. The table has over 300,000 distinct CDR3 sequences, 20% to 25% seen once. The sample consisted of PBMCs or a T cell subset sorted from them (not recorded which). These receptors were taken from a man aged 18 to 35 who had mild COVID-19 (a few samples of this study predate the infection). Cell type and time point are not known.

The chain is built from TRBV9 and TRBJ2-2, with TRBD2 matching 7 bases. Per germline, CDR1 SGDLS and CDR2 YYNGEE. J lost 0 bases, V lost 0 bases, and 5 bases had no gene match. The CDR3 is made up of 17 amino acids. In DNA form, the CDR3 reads TGTGCCAGCAGCGTAGGTTACCTAGCGGCGAACACCGGGGAGCTGTTTTTT. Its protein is CASSVGYLAANTGELFF.

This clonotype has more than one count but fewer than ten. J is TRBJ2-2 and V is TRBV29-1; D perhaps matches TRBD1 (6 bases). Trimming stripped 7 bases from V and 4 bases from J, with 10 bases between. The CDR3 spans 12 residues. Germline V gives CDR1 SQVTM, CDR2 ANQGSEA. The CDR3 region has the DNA TGCAGCGGAGGACAGAGCACCGGGGAGCTGTTTTTT. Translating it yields CSGGQSTGELFF.

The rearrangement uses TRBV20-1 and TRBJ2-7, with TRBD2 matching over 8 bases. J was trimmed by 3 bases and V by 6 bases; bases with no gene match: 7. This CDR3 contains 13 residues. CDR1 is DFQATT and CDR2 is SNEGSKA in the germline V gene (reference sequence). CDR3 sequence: CSARGSGVYEQYF. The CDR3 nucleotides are TGCAGTGCCCGAGGTAGCGGGGTCTACGAGCAGTACTTC.

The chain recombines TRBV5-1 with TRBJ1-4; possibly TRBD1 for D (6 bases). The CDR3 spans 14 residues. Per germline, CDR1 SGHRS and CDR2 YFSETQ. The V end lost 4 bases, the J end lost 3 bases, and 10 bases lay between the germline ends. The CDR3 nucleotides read TGCGCCAGCAGCCTGTGGACAGCTAATGAAAAACTGTTTTTT. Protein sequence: CASSLWTANEKLFF.

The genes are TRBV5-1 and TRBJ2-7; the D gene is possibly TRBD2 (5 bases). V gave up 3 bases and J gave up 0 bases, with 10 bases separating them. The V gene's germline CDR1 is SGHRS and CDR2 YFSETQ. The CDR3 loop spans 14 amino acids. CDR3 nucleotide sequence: TGCGCCAGCAGCTCTGGCGGGCGCTCCTACGAGCAGTACTTC. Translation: CASSSGGRSYEQYF.

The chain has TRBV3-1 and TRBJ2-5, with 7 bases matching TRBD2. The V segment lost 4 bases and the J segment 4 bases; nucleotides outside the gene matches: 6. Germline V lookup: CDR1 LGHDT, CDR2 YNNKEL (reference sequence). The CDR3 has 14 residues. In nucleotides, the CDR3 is TGTGCCAGCAGCCTAACTAGCGAGGGAGAGACCCAGTACTTC. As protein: CASSLTSEGETQYF.

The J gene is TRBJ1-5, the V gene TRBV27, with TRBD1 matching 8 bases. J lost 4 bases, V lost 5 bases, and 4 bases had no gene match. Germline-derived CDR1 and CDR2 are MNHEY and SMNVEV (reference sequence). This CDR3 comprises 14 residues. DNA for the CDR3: TGTGCCAGCAGTATCACAGGGGGTAATCAGCCCCAGCATTTT. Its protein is CASSITGGNQPQHF.

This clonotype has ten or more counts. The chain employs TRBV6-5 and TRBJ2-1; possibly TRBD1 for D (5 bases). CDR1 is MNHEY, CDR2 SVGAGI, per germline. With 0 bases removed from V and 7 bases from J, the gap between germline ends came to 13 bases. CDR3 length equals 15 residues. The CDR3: CASSYSARVRNEQFF. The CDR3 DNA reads TGTGCCAGCAGTTACTCGGCCAGGGTTAGAAATGAGCAGTTCTTC.

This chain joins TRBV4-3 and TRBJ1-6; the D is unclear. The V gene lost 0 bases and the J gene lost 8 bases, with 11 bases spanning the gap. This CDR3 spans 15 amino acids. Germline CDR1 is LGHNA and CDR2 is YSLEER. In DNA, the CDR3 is TGCGCCAGCAGCCAAGATAGGCAGAGCCATTCACCCCTCCACTTT. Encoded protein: CASSQDRQSHSPLHF.

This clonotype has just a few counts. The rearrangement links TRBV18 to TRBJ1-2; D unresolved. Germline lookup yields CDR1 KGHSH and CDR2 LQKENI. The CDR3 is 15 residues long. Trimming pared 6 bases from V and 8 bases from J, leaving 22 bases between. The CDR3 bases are TGTGCCAGCTCGGTAACGGACTCCGCGGGCGAAGGCTACACCTTC. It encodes CASSVTDSAGEGYTF.

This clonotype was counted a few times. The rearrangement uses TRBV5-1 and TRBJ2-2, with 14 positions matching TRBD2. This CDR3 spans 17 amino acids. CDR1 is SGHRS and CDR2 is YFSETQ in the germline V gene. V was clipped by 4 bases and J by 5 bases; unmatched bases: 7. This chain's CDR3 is CASSMTSGGAETGELFF. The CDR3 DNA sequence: TGCGCCAGCAGCATGACTAGCGGGGGGGCCGAGACCGGGGAGCTGTTTTTT.

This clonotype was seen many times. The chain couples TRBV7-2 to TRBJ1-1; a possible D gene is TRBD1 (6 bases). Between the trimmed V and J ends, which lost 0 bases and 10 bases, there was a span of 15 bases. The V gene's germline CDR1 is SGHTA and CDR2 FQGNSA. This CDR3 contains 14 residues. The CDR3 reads CASSLAEGGRGAFF. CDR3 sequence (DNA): TGTGCCAGCAGCTTAGCCGAAGGGGGTCGGGGAGCTTTCTTT.

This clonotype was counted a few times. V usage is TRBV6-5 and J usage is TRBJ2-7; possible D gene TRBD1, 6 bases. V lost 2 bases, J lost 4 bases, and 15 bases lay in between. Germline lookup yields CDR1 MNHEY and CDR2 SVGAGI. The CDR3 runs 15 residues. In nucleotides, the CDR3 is TGTGCCAGCAGTTACCTGGGAAAGGGGGTGTACGAGCAGTACTTC. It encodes CASSYLGKGVYEQYF.

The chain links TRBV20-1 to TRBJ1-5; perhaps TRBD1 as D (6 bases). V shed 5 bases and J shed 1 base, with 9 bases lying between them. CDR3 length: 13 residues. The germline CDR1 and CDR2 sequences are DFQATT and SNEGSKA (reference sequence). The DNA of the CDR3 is TGCAGTGCTTGGACAGAGAGCAATCAGCCCCAGCATTTT. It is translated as CSAWTESNQPQHF.

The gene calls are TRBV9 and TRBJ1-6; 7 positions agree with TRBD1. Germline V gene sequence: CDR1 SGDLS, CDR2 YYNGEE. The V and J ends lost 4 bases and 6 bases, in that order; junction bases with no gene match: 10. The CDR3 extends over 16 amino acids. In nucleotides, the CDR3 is TGTGCCAGCAGCCACCCTAGGTCAGGGGGTAATTCACCCCTCCACTTT. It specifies CASSHPRSGGNSPLHF.

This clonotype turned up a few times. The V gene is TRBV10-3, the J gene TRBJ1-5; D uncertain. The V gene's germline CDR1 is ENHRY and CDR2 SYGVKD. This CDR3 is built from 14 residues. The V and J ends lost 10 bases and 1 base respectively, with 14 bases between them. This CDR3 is CATREESSNQPQHF. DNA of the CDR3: TGTGCCACTCGGGAGGAGTCCAGCAATCAGCCCCAGCATTTT.

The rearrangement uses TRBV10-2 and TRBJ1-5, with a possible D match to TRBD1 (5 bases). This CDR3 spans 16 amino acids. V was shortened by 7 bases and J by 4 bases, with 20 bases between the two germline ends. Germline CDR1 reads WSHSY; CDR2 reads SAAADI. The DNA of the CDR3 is TGCGCCAGCACCGAGGGTATGGGGCCGGGGAATCAGCCCCAGCATTTT. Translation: CASTEGMGPGNQPQHF.

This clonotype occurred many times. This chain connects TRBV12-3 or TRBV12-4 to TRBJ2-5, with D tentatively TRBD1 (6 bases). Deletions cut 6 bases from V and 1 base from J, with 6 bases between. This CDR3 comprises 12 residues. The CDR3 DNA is TGTGCCAGCAGGGACAGCCAAGAGACCCAGTACTTC. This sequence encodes CASRDSQETQYF.

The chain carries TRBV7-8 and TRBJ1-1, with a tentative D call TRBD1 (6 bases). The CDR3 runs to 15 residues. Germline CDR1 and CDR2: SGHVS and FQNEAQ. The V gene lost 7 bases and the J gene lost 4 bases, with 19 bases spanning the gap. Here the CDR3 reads CASTTRGGPVTEAFF. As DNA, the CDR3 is TGTGCCAGCACCACACGGGGGGGCCCAGTCACTGAAGCTTTCTTT.

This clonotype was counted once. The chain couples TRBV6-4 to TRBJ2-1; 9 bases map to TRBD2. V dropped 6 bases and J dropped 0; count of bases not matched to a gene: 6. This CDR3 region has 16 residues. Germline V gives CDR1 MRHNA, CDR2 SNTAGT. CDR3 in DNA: TGTGCCAGCAGCACCAGAGCGGGGGGCTCCTACAATGAGCAGTTCTTC. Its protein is CASSTRAGGSYNEQFF.

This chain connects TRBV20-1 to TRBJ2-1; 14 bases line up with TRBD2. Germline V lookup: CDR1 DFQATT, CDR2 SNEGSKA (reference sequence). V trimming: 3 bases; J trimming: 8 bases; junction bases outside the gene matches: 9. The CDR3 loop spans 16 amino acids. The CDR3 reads CSASRAGTSGGYEQFF. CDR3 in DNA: TGCAGTGCTAGTAGAGCCGGGACTAGCGGGGGCTATGAGCAGTTCTTC.

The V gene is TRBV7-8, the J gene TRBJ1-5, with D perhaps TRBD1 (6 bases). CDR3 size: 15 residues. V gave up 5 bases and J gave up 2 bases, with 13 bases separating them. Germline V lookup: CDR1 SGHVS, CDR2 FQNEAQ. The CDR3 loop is CASSEQGHRNQPQHF. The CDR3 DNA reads TGTGCCAGCAGCGAACAGGGTCATCGCAATCAGCCCCAGCATTTT.

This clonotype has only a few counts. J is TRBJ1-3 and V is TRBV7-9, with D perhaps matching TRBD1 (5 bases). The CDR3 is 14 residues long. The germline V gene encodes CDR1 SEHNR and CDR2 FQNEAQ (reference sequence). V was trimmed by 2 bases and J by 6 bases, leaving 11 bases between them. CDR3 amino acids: CASSLSQAENTIYF. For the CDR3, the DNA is TGTGCCAGCAGCTTATCACAGGCGGAAAACACCATATATTTT.

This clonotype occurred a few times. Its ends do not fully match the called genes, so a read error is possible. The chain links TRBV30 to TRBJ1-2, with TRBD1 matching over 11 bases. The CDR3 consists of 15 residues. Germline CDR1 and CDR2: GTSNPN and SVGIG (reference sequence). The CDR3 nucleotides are TGTGCCTGGAGTGTACCGGACAGGGGGCCCTATCGCTACACCTTC. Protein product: CAWSVPDRGPYRYTF. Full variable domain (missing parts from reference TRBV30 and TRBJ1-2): SQTIHQWPATLVQPVGSPLSLECTVEGTSNPNLYWYRQAAGRGLQLLFYSVGIGQISSEVPQNLSASRPQDRQFILSSKKLLLSDSGFYLCAWSVPDRGPYRYTFGSGTRLTVV.

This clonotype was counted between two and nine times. The CDR3, as DNA: TGTGCCAGCAGCCTTTTTTCCGGGACGGAAAATGAGCAGTTCTTC. Its protein product is CASSLFSGTENEQFF. V is TRBV7-2 and J is TRBJ2-1; D is perhaps TRBD1 or TRBD2 (5 bases each). Germline lookup yields CDR1 SGHTA and CDR2 FQGNSA. The CDR3 totals 15 residues. The V end lost 5 bases, the J end lost 7 bases, and 18 bases lay between the germline ends.

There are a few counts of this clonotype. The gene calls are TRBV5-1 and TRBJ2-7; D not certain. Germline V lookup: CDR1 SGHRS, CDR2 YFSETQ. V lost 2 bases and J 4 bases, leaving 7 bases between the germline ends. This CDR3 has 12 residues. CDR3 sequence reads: CASSFRSYEQYV. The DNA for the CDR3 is TGCGCCAGCAGCTTCAGGAGTTACGAGCAGTACGTC.

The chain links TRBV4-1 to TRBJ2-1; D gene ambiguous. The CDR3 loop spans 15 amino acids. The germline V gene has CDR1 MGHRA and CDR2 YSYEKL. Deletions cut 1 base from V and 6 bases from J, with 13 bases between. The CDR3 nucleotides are TGCGCCAGCAGCCAAGCCTGGACGTCCGGCAATGAGCAGTTCTTC. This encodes CASSQAWTSGNEQFF.

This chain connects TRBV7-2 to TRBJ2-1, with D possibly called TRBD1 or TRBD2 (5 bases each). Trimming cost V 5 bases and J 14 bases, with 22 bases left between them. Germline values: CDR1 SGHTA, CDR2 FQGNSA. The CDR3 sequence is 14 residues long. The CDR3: CASSLRVRDREEFF. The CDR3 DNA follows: TGTGCCAGCAGCCTAAGAGTCCGGGACCGAGAGGAGTTCTTC.

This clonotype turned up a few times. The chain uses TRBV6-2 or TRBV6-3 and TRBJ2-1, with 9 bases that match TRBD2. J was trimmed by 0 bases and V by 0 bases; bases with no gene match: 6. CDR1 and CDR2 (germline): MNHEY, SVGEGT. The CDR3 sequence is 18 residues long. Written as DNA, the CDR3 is TGTGCCAGCAGTTACTCGAGCAGTAGCGGGGGCTCCTACAATGAGCAGTTCTTC. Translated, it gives CASSYSSSSGGSYNEQFF.

This CDR3 is CASSPTGSGANVLTF. The CDR3 DNA follows: TGTGCCAGCAGCCCGACAGGGTCTGGGGCCAACGTCCTGACTTTC. J is TRBJ2-6 and V is TRBV7-9; 7 nucleotides line up with TRBD1. The CDR3 loop spans 15 amino acids. CDR1 is SEHNR and CDR2 is FQNEAQ in the germline V gene (reference sequence). After removal of 5 bases from V and 1 base from J, the junction contained 2 bases not matched to a gene.